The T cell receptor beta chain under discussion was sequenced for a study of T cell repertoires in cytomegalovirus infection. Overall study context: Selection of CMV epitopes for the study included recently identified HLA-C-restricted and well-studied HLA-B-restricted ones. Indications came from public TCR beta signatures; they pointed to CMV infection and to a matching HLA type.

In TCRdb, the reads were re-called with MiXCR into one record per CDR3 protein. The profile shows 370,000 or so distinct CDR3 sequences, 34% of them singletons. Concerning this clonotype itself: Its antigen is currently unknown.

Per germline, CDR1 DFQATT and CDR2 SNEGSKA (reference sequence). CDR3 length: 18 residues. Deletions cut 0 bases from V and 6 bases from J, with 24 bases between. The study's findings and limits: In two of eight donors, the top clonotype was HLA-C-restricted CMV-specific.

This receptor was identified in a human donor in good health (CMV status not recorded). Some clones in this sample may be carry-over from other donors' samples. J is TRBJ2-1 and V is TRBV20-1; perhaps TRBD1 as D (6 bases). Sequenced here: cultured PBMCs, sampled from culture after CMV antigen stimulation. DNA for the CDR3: TGCAGTGCTAGAGAGGGAGAATGGAGGACAGCAAGTGTCAATGAGCAGTTCTTC. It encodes CSAREGEWRTASVNEQFF.